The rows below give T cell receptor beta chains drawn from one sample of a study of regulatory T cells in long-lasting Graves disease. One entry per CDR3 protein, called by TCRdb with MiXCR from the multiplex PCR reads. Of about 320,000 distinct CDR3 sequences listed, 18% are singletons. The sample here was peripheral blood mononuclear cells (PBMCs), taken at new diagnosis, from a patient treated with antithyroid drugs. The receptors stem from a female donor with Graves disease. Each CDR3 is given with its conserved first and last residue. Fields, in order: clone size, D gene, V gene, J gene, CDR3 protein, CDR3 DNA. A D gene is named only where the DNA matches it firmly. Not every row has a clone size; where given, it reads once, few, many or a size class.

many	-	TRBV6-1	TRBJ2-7	CASSNGPWDEQYF	TGTGCCAGCAGTAACGGACCCTGGGACGAGCAGTACTTC
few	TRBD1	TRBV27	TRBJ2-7	CASSKTGGENEQYF	TGTGCCAGCAGTAAGACAGGGGGCGAAAATGAGCAGTACTTC
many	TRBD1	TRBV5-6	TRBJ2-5	CASSPLRAGGETQYF	TGTGCCAGCAGCCCATTGAGGGCAGGGGGAGAGACCCAGTACTTC
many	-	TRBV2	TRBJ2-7	CASSNSYEQYF	TGTGCCAGCAGCAACTCCTACGAGCAGTACTTC
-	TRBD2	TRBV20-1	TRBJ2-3	CSAPGLAGGADTQYF	TGCAGTGCTCCCGGACTAGCGGGAGGGGCAGATACGCAGTATTTT
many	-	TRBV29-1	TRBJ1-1	CSVATAGVSEAFF	TGCAGCGTTGCGACCGCCGGGGTGTCTGAAGCTTTCTTT
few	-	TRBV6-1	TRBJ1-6	CASRETGTNTSPLHF	TGTGCCAGCAGAGAGACGGGAACAAACACTTCACCCCTCCACTTT
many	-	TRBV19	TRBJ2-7	CASSIAMADPYEQYF	TGTGCCAGTAGTATAGCAATGGCTGACCCCTACGAGCAGTACTTC
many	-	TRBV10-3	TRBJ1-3	CAISDDIGGNTIYF	TGTGCCATCAGTGATGACATCGGGGGAAACACCATATATTTT
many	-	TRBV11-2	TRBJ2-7	CASRRDLPYEQYF	TGTGCCAGCAGGAGGGACCTTCCCTACGAGCAGTACTTC
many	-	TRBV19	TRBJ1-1	CASSITARGGEAFF	TGTGCCAGTAGTATAACGGCCAGGGGCGGAGAAGCTTTCTTT
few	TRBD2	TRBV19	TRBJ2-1	CASSIRAGGPGNEQFF	TGTGCCAGTAGTATAAGGGCGGGAGGGCCCGGCAATGAGCAGTTCTTC
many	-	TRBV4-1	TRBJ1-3	CASSQERGIGNTIYF	TGCGCCAGCAGCCAAGAGCGAGGGATTGGAAACACCATATATTTT
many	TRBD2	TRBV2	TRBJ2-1	CATHGGRSNEQFF	TGTGCCACCCACGGCGGGAGATCAAATGAGCAGTTCTTC
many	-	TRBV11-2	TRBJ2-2	CASSLAGGVPTGELFF	TGTGCCAGCAGCTTAGCGGGCGGGGTTCCCACCGGGGAGCTGTTTTTT
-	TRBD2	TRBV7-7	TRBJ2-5	CASSPQTSGSSKETQYF	TGTGCTAGCAGCCCCCAGACTAGCGGCTCTTCGAAGGAGACCCAGTACTTC
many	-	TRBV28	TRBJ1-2	CASNYGNPRDGYTF	TGTGCCAGCAACTACGGGAATCCTAGGGATGGCTACACCTTC
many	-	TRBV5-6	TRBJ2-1	CASSLSDNEQFF	TGTGCCAGCAGTCTCTCTGACAATGAGCAGTTCTTC
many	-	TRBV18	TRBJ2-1	CASSTYVVDNEQFF	TGTGCCAGCTCCACCTACGTAGTTGACAATGAGCAGTTCTTC
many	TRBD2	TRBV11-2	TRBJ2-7	CASSLGEGLAGVGEQYF	TGTGCCAGCAGCTTGGGCGAGGGACTAGCGGGAGTTGGAGAGCAGTACTTC
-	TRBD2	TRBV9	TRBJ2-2	CASSTRTSKGELFF	TGTGCCAGCAGCACCCGGACTAGCAAAGGGGAGCTGTTTTTT
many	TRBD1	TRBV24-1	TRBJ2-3	CATRGQSTDTQYF	TGTGCCACCAGGGGACAGTCCACAGATACGCAGTATTTT
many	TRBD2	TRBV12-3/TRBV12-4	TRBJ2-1	CASRGLGQGNEQFF	TGTGCCAGCAGAGGACTAGGTCAGGGCAATGAGCAGTTCTTC
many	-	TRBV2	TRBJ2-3	CASSNRVPDTQYF	TGTGCCAGCAGTAACAGGGTCCCAGATACGCAGTATTTT
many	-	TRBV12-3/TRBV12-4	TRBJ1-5	CASSFLGSHNQPQHF	TGTGCCAGCAGTTTTTTGGGGTCCCACAATCAGCCCCAGCATTTT
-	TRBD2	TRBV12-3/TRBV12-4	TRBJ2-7	CASSWGLAGGSYEQYF	TGTGCCAGCAGCTGGGGACTAGCGGGGGGGAGCTACGAGCAGTACTTC
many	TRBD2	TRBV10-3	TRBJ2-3	CASRAGGLEDTQYF	TGTGCCTCCCGAGCGGGGGGGCTAGAAGATACGCAGTATTTT
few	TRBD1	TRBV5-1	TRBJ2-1	CASSSSLRTGTGSYNEQFF	TGCGCCAGCAGCTCGTCACTACGAACCGGGACAGGGTCCTACAATGAGCAGTTCTTC
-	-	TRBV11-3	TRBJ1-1	CASSQESPPGRAFF	TGTGCCAGCAGCCAAGAGTCCCCCCCTGGGCGAGCTTTCTTT
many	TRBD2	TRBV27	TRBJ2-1	CASSSGGLALGEQFF	TGTGCCAGCAGTTCGGGGGGACTAGCCTTAGGAGAGCAGTTCTTC
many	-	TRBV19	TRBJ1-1	CASSPDPGGDTEAFF	TGTGCCAGTAGTCCCGACCCCGGAGGGGACACTGAAGCTTTCTTT
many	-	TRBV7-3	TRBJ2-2	CASSQGGVEELFF	TGTGCCAGCAGCCAGGGAGGAGTGGAGGAGCTGTTTTTT
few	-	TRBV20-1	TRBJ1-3	CSAWDPFRNTIYF	TGCAGTGCTTGGGACCCGTTCAGAAACACCATATATTTT
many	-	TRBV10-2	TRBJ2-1	CASSEVVYDEQFF	TGCGCCAGCAGTGAGGTAGTTTACGATGAGCAGTTCTTC
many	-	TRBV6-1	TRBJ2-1	CASTSGQYNEQFF	TGTGCCAGCACCTCCGGACAGTACAATGAGCAGTTCTTC
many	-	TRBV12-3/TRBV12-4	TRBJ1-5	CASSLDQANQPQHF	TGTGCCAGCAGTTTAGACCAGGCTAATCAGCCCCAGCATTTT
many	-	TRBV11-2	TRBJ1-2	CASSSRLMRGRSNYGYTF	TGTGCCAGCAGCTCCCGACTAATGCGGGGGAGGTCTAACTATGGCTACACCTTC
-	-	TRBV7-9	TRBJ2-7	CASSLGDTGSYEQYF	TGTGCCAGCAGCTTAGGGGACACCGGCTCCTACGAGCAGTACTTC
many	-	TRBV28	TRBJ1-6	CASSFGGLTSYNSPLHF	TGTGCCAGCAGTTTTGGGGGGCTTACGTCCTATAATTCACCCCTCCACTTT
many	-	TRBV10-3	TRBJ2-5	CAISGEQETQYF	TGTGCCATCAGTGGGGAACAAGAGACCCAGTACTTC
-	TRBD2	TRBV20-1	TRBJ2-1	CSARDSSGRAEYNEQFF	TGCAGTGCTAGAGATAGTAGCGGGAGGGCCGAGTACAATGAGCAGTTCTTC
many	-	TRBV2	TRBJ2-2	CASSYPGMRRVAGELFF	TGTGCCAGCAGTTACCCCGGAATGAGGAGGGTAGCCGGGGAGCTGTTTTTT
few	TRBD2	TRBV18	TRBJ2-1	CASSPTLGTSGRRGYNEQFF	TGTGCCAGCTCACCAACCCTTGGGACTAGCGGGAGAAGAGGCTACAATGAGCAGTTCTTC
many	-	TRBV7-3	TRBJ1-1	CASSLDSGASAFF	TGTGCCAGCAGCCTGGACAGCGGGGCCTCGGCTTTCTTT
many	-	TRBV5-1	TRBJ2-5	CASSSRDQETQYF	TGCGCCAGCAGCTCCAGGGACCAAGAGACCCAGTACTTC
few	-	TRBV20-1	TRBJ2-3	CSARTPWGSTDTQYF	TGCAGTGCTAGGACCCCTTGGGGGAGCACAGATACGCAGTATTTT
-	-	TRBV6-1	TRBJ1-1	CGSTWGVNTEAFF	TGTGGCAGCACCTGGGGAGTCAACACTGAAGCTTTCTTT
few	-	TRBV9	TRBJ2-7	CANSVWGVEQYF	TGTGCCAACAGCGTATGGGGGGTCGAGCAGTACTTC
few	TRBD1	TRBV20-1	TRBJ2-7	CSARHRDRLYEQYF	TGCAGTGCTAGGCACCGGGACAGACTCTACGAGCAGTACTTC
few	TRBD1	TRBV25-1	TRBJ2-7	CASSDGTGVDEQYF	TGTGCCAGCAGTGATGGGACAGGGGTCGACGAGCAGTACTTC
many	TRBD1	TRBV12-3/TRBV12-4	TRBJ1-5	CASRDRGHQPQHF	TGTGCCAGCAGGGACAGGGGACATCAGCCCCAGCATTTT
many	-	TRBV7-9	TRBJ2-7	CASSPAGTPYEQYF	TGTGCCAGCAGCCCAGCGGGCACCCCCTACGAGCAGTACTTC
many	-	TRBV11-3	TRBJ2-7	CASSPRTENGEQYF	TGTGCCAGCAGCCCTAGGACAGAAAATGGCGAGCAGTACTTC
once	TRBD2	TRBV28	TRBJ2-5	CASSSAGLAGGQETQYF	TGTGCCAGCAGTTCCGCCGGACTAGCGGGAGGCCAAGAGACCCAGTACTTC
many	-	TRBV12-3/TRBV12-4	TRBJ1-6	CASSLDFDSPLHF	TGTGCCAGCAGTTTAGATTTCGATTCACCCCTCCACTTT